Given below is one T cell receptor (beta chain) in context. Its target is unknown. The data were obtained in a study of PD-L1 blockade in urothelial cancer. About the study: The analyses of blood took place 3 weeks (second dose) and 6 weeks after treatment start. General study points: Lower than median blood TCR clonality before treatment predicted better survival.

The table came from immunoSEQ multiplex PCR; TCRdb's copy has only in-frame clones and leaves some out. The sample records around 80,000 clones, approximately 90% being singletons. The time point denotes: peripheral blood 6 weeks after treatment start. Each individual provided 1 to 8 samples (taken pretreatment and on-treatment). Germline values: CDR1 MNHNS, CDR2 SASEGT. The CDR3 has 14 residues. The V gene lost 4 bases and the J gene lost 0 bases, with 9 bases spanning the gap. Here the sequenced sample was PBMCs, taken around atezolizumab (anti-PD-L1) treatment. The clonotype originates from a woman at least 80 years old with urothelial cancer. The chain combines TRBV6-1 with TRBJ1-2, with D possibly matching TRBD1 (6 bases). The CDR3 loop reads CASSVRTANYGYTF. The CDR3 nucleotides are TGTGCCAGCAGTGTCCGGACAGCTAACTATGGCTACACCTTC.